This passage covers 31 T cell receptor beta chains from one sample sequenced in a study of shared clonotypes between healthy human individuals. Data came from immunoSEQ multiplex PCR; TCRdb stores just in-frame clones and leaves some out. The sample has 1,500,000 or so clones, more than 95% seen once; the top ten hold over 1%. Material: naive CD4+ T cells sorted from blood. The subset is: CD45RA+ positively selected. The receptor set was obtained from a man aged 25-45 years in good health.

This sequence joins TRBV18 and TRBJ2-2; possibly TRBD1 for D (5 bases). The length of the CDR3 is 16 residues. Germline CDR1 is KGHSH and CDR2 is LQKENI. V lost 3 bases and J lost 0, with 11 bases in between. This CDR3 reads CASSPIRDPNTGELFF. The CDR3 nucleotides are TGTGCCAGCTCACCGATCAGGGATCCGAACACCGGGGAGCTGTTTTTT.

The CDR3 reads CASSKQISTEAFF. For the CDR3, the DNA is TGTGCCAGCAGCAAACAGATTTCCACTGAAGCTTTCTTT. The chain combines TRBV11-2 with TRBJ1-1; D not certain. Germline V gives CDR1 SGHAT, CDR2 FQNNGV. Between the trimmed V and J ends, which lost 5 bases and 4 bases, there was a span of 11 bases. The CDR3 contains 13 residues.

The chain joins TRBV10-3 to TRBJ1-1; D ambiguous. Germline V lookup: CDR1 ENHRY, CDR2 SYGVKD. The CDR3 is made up of 15 amino acids. V lost 8 bases to trimming and J lost 1 base, with 17 bases between them. The CDR3: CAIQAGGRTNTEAFF. CDR3 coding DNA: TGTGCCATCCAAGCGGGAGGGAGAACGAACACTGAAGCTTTCTTT.

The chain recombines TRBV6-1 with TRBJ2-7, with D maybe TRBD1 (7 bases). The V and J ends lost 4 bases and 6 bases respectively, with 19 bases between them. The germline V gene encodes CDR1 MNHNS and CDR2 SASEGT. This CDR3 is 15 amino acids long. CDR3 nucleotide sequence: TGTGCCAGCAGTGTCAGGGTCAGGGGGGAACCCGAGCAGTACTTC. This codes for CASSVRVRGEPEQYF.

V and J are TRBV2 and TRBJ2-1, with D unclear. Between the trimmed V and J ends, which lost 8 bases and 1 base, there was a span of 9 bases. The CDR3 extends over 13 amino acids. The V gene's germline CDR1 is SNHLY and CDR2 FYNNEI. The CDR3 region is CASGLLSYNEQFF. CDR3 DNA: TGTGCCAGCGGCTTACTGTCCTACAATGAGCAGTTCTTC.

The chain couples TRBV2 to TRBJ2-7; D is ambiguous. CDR1 is SNHLY, CDR2 FYNNEI, per germline. CDR3 length: 13 residues. V lost 4 bases and J lost 6, with 13 bases in between. The CDR3 here is CASSAPPYGEQYF. In nucleotides, the CDR3 is TGTGCCAGCAGTGCGCCCCCCTATGGCGAGCAGTACTTC.

The J gene is TRBJ2-7, the V gene TRBV10-1; 8 bases fit TRBD1. The CDR3 is 13 residues long. CDR1 and CDR2 (germline): WNHNN, SYGVQD (reference sequence). V lost 6 bases and J lost 2; bases outside the gene matches: 3. CDR3 coding DNA: TGCGCCAGCAGCGACAGGGGAACCTACGAGCAGTACTTC. Translating gives CASSDRGTYEQYF.

The chain has TRBV28 and TRBJ1-1; 9 nucleotides match TRBD1. V lost 7 bases to trimming and J lost 5 bases; unmatched junction nucleotides: 8. The CDR3 consists of 14 residues. Germline-derived CDR1 and CDR2 are MDHEN and SYDVKM. CDR3 coding DNA: TGTGCCAGCACCCTCGGGACAGGGAGGACTGAAGCTTTCTTT. This sequence encodes CASTLGTGRTEAFF.

The chain joins TRBV11-2 to TRBJ2-3, with D unresolved. Germline assignment: CDR1 SGHAT and CDR2 FQNNGV. This CDR3 comprises 14 residues. Trimming pared 3 bases from V and 5 bases from J, leaving 12 bases between. The CDR3 sequence is CASSFLQSEDTQYF. CDR3 DNA sequence: TGTGCCAGCAGCTTTTTGCAGTCAGAAGATACGCAGTATTTT.

This clone was seen a single time. This chain links TRBV5-6 with TRBJ2-3; D may be TRBD1 (5 bases). This CDR3 is built from 14 residues. Trimming took off 4 bases at V and 2 bases at J, with 11 bases between the two ends. The germline V gene encodes CDR1 SGHDT and CDR2 YYEEEE. DNA for the CDR3: TGTGCCAGCAGCCTGCTAGGGGACACAGATACGCAGTATTTT. This encodes CASSLLGDTDTQYF. The variable domain in full, completed from reference TRBV5-6 and TRBJ2-3, reads DAGVTQSPTHLIKTRGQQVTLRCSPKSGHDTVSWYQQALGQGPQFIFQYYEEEERQRGNFPDRFSGHQFPNYSSELNVNALLLGDSALYLCASSLLGDTDTQYFGPGTRLTVL.

The chain uses TRBV9 and TRBJ2-3; D is unclear. The V gene's germline CDR1 is SGDLS and CDR2 YYNGEE. The V and J ends lost 3 bases and 5 bases respectively, with 16 bases between them. The CDR3 length is 15 residues. The CDR3: CASSGPGQRIDTQYF. CDR3 coding DNA: TGTGCCAGCAGCGGCCCGGGCCAGAGGATAGATACGCAGTATTTT. The whole variable domain, filled in from reference TRBV9 and TRBJ2-3, reads DSGVTQTPKHLITATGQRVTLRCSPRSGDLSVYWYQQSLDQGLQFLIQYYNGEERAKGNILERFSAQQFPDLHSELNLSSLELGDSALYFCASSGPGQRIDTQYFGPGTRLTVL.

The chain combines TRBV9 with TRBJ2-1, with 9 bases that match TRBD2. From germline, CDR1 is SGDLS and CDR2 YYNGEE. The CDR3 runs to 16 residues. V lost 4 bases, J lost 5 bases, and 10 bases stayed unmatched. The CDR3 nucleotides read TGTGCCAGCAGCCCCTTAGCGGGAGTTCGCAACAATGAGCAGTTCTTC. It codes for CASSPLAGVRNNEQFF.

This chain connects TRBV21-1 to TRBJ2-7; TRBD1, the D gene given by the table, was not confirmed from the DNA. TRBV21-1 is designated a pseudogene. The CDR3 contains 11 residues. The CDR3 coding sequence is TGTGCCAGCAGCAACCCGACAGAACACAGGTTC. It encodes CASSNPTEHRF.

V gene TRBV19 combines with J gene TRBJ1-1; D may be TRBD1 (5 bases). The germline V and J ends were trimmed by 1 base and 7 bases, with 10 bases remaining between them. The CDR3 is 13 residues long. CDR1 and CDR2 (germline): LNHDA, SQIVND (reference sequence). Written as DNA, the CDR3 is TGTGCCAGTAGTATAGTTGCAGGGCTTGAAGCTTTCTTT. It codes for CASSIVAGLEAFF.

This chain uses TRBV7-8 with TRBJ1-5; no firm D call. Germline CDR1 SGHVS, CDR2 FQNEAQ. V was trimmed by 0 bases and J by 2 bases, leaving 11 bases between them. There are 16 residues in the CDR3. The CDR3 DNA reads as TGTGCCAGCAGCTTAGCGACTGGGGTCGGCAATCAGCCCCAGCATTTT. This encodes CASSLATGVGNQPQHF. The variable domain in full, with the rest retrieved from reference TRBV7-8 and TRBJ1-5, is GAGVSQSPRYKVAKRGQDVALRCDPISGHVSLFWYQQALGQGPEFLTYFQNEAQLDKSGLPSDRFFAERPEGSVSTLKIQRTQQEDSAVYLCASSLATGVGNQPQHFGDGTRLSIL.

The J gene is TRBJ2-3, the V gene TRBV7-2; no clear D gene. CDR1 and CDR2 (germline): SGHTA, FQGNSA. V lost 6 bases and J 2 bases, leaving 15 bases between the germline ends. There are 15 residues in the CDR3. CDR3 region: CASRNEDPFTDTQYF. CDR3 DNA sequence: TGTGCCAGCAGAAACGAAGACCCGTTCACAGATACGCAGTATTTT.

The chain links TRBV5-1 to TRBJ2-7; perhaps TRBD1 as D (5 bases). With 4 bases removed from V and 2 bases from J, the gap between germline ends came to 7 bases. CDR1 SGHRS and CDR2 YFSETQ come from the germline V gene. The CDR3 has 12 amino acids. This chain's CDR3 is CASSQGAYEQYF. As DNA, the CDR3 is TGCGCCAGCAGCCAAGGGGCCTACGAGCAGTACTTC. The whole variable domain, remainder taken from reference TRBV5-1 and TRBJ2-7, is KAGVTQTPRYLIKTRGQQVTLSCSPISGHRSVSWYQQTPGQGLQFLFEYFSETQRNKGNFPGRFSGRQFSNSRSEMNVSTLELGDSALYLCASSQGAYEQYFGPGTRLTVT.

The chain uses TRBV15 and TRBJ1-5; TRBD1 might be the D (5 bases). Germline V gene sequence: CDR1 LNHNV, CDR2 YYDKDF (reference sequence). There are 14 residues in the CDR3. V was cut by 3 bases and J by 4 bases, with 10 bases left in between. The CDR3 is CATSRGTLNQPQHF. The CDR3 DNA follows: TGTGCCACCAGCAGGGGGACGCTTAATCAGCCCCAGCATTTT.

The genes are TRBV10-3 and TRBJ2-3; TRBD2 is a possible D gene (6 bases). Germline V gene sequence: CDR1 ENHRY, CDR2 SYGVKD. The CDR3 is 14 amino acids. The V gene lost 5 bases and the J gene lost 1 base, with 10 bases spanning the gap. CDR3 sequence (DNA): TGTGCCATCAGTTCGGGAGTAGGCACAGATACGCAGTATTTT. Encoded protein: CAISSGVGTDTQYF.

The rearrangement links TRBV10-2 to TRBJ2-7, with 7 bases identical to TRBD2. CDR1 and CDR2 (germline): WSHSY, SAAADI. Trimming removed 5 bases from V and 4 bases from J; junction bases left unmatched: 11. The CDR3 runs to 15 residues. CDR3 nucleotide sequence: TGCGCCAGCAGTCGAATACTGGGGGGGGAGTACGAGCAGTACTTC. Protein sequence: CASSRILGGEYEQYF.

For the CDR3, the DNA is TGTGCCAGCAGCTTAGGTATAGGACAGGGGACCAATGAGCAGTTCTTC. Translation gives CASSLGIGQGTNEQFF. The V call is TRBV13, the J call TRBJ2-1, with 9 bases identical to TRBD1. V shed 0 bases, J shed 6 bases, and the junction held 6 bases outside the gene matches. The germline CDR1 and CDR2 sequences are PRHDT and FYEKMQ (reference sequence). The length of the CDR3 is 16 residues.

J is TRBJ2-3 and V is TRBV10-2; TRBD2 matches 14 bases. Germline V lookup: CDR1 WSHSY, CDR2 SAAADI. The trim removed 7 bases at V and 2 bases at J, leaving 5 bases unmatched. The CDR3 sequence is 16 residues long. The CDR3 loop is CASIGTSGRFTDTQYF. The CDR3, as DNA: TGCGCCAGCATAGGGACTAGCGGGAGATTCACAGATACGCAGTATTTT.

V and J are TRBV27 and TRBJ2-3; D remains unclear. Per the germline V gene, CDR1 is MNHEY and CDR2 is SMNVEV (reference sequence). CDR3 length equals 15 residues. The V and J ends lost 3 bases and 5 bases respectively, with 15 bases between them. The CDR3 nucleotides read TGTGCCAGCAGTTTCCTCAGCCCCGCCCTAGATACGCAGTATTTT. Translation gives CASSFLSPALDTQYF.

In nucleotides, the CDR3 is TGTGCCAGCAGCCCAGGGCGAGCGTTGGTTGAGCAGTTCTTC. It codes for CASSPGRALVEQFF. The chain links TRBV7-6 to TRBJ2-1; perhaps TRBD1 as D (5 bases). The CDR3 loop spans 14 amino acids. V was pared by 5 bases and J by 9 bases, with 17 bases between. Germline lookup yields CDR1 SGHVS and CDR2 FNYEAQ.

CDR3 residues: CASSYVDRSGTQYF. Here the CDR3 DNA reads TGTGCCAGCAGTTACGTCGACAGGTCTGGTACGCAGTATTTT. The rearrangement joins TRBV6-6 to TRBJ2-3; D possibly corresponds to TRBD1 (6 bases). The ends were cut back, 2 bases at V and 8 bases at J, with 14 bases in the middle. CDR1 is MNHNY, CDR2 SVGAGI, per germline (reference sequence). The CDR3 extends over 14 amino acids.

This chain links TRBV15 with TRBJ1-2; no definite D call. The CDR3 is 12 residues long. Germline V gene lookup returns CDR1 LNHNV and CDR2 YYDKDF (reference sequence). The germline V and J ends were trimmed by 8 bases and 2 bases, with 9 bases remaining between them. The CDR3: CATQRQNYGYTF. The CDR3 bases are TGTGCCACCCAAAGGCAAAACTATGGCTACACCTTC.

The chain couples TRBV5-1 to TRBJ2-5; D may correspond to TRBD1 or TRBD2 (6 bases each). Deletions cut 2 bases from V and 4 bases from J, with 18 bases between. CDR3 length: 16 residues. Germline CDR1 reads SGHRS; CDR2 reads YFSETQ. DNA for the CDR3: TGCGCCAGCAGCTTCGGGAGCCAGGGGTTTCTAGAGACCCAGTACTTC. It encodes CASSFGSQGFLETQYF.

This rearrangement joins TRBV5-1 to TRBJ2-2, with 9 bases identical to TRBD1. J gave up 4 bases and V 3 bases, and 7 bases lay outside the gene matches. The CDR3 has 16 amino acids. Per germline, CDR1 SGHRS and CDR2 YFSETQ. The CDR3 nucleotides are TGCGCCAGCAGCTGGGACAGGGCCTCGACCACCGGGGAGCTGTTTTTT. This translates into CASSWDRASTTGELFF.

V usage is TRBV18 and J usage is TRBJ1-1; 8 positions match TRBD1. Germline V gene lookup returns CDR1 KGHSH and CDR2 LQKENI. The CDR3 runs 16 residues. V dropped 2 bases and J dropped 0; count of bases not matched to a gene: 5. CDR3 bases: TGTGCCAGCTCACCAGACAGGGGAGGTATGAACACTGAAGCTTTCTTT. Protein: CASSPDRGGMNTEAFF.

This clone was recorded only once. The chain employs TRBV6-1 and TRBJ2-2; perhaps TRBD1 as D (6 bases). V lost 2 bases, J lost 6 bases, and 13 bases lay in between. There are 15 residues in the CDR3. Germline V gene sequence: CDR1 MNHNS, CDR2 SASEGT. DNA of the CDR3: TGTGCCAGCAGTGAAACCAACAGGGTAGCCGGGGAGCTGTTTTTT. Translation: CASSETNRVAGELFF.

V and J are TRBV5-4 and TRBJ1-2; a possible D gene is TRBD1 (5 bases). With 0 bases removed from V and 3 bases from J, the gap between germline ends came to 18 bases. CDR3 length: 17 residues. Germline V gives CDR1 SGHNT, CDR2 YYREEE (reference sequence). CDR3 in amino acids: CASSLGRGWLGDYGYTF. As DNA, the CDR3 is TGTGCCAGCAGCTTGGGCCGGGGGTGGTTAGGGGACTATGGCTACACCTTC.